The next 30 T cell receptor beta chains were all read from a single sample in a study of CD8 T cell repertoires and HIV-1 epitope variants. TCRdb's table, derived via immunoSEQ multiplex PCR, lists solely in-frame clones and lacks some. Seen here are approximately 5,000 clones, approximately 64% observed once, and the top ten hold approximately 40%. For these TCRs, the target antigens are not known. Sample: cultured CD8+ T cells derived from PBMCs. These receptors all come from a male donor with HIV.

The chain couples TRBV28 to TRBJ2-7, with 7 bases aligning to TRBD2. V trimming: 2 bases; J trimming: 7 bases; junction bases outside the gene matches: 5. The CDR3 contains 13 residues. The germline V gene has CDR1 MDHEN and CDR2 SYDVKM. DNA for the CDR3: TGTGCCAGCAGTTTAGCGGGAGATGGAGAGCAGTACTTC. It encodes CASSLAGDGEQYF.

J is TRBJ1-1 and V is TRBV7-9; D may be TRBD1 (6 bases). CDR1 SEHNR and CDR2 FQNEAQ come from the germline V gene (reference sequence). V was shortened by 6 bases and J by 1 base, with 6 bases between the two germline ends. There are 12 residues in the CDR3. CDR3 sequence (DNA): TGTGCCAGCAGACAGGGGAACACTGAAGCTTTCTTT. Protein product: CASRQGNTEAFF.

The chain has TRBV10-3 and TRBJ2-3; D ambiguous. V lost 0 bases and J lost 4, with 8 bases in between. Germline loops: CDR1 ENHRY, CDR2 SYGVKD. This CDR3 region has 14 residues. The CDR3 DNA is TGTGCCATCAGTGAGTCTTATGGGTCAGATACGCAGTATTTT. This encodes CAISESYGSDTQYF.

This chain uses TRBV27 with TRBJ2-7, with TRBD1 identical over 9 bases. The germline V gene has CDR1 MNHEY and CDR2 SMNVEV (reference sequence). The CDR3 runs 17 residues. The trim removed 2 bases at V and 9 bases at J, leaving 17 bases unmatched. CDR3 protein: CASSLGPPGQGMRGQYF. As DNA, the CDR3 is TGTGCCAGCAGTTTAGGGCCCCCCGGACAGGGGATGAGGGGGCAGTACTTC.

The chain recombines TRBV4-3 with TRBJ1-1; possible D gene TRBD1, 5 bases. This CDR3 comprises 15 residues. The germline gives CDR1 LGHNA, CDR2 YSLEER. The ends were cut back, 1 base at V and 0 bases at J, with 9 bases in the middle. The CDR3 protein is CASSQARGLNTEAFF. CDR3 nucleotide sequence: TGCGCCAGCAGCCAAGCTAGGGGCCTGAACACTGAAGCTTTCTTT.

CDR3 sequence (DNA): TGTGCCAGCAATGCCAGGGATACCTACGAGCAGTACTTC. Translation: CASNARDTYEQYF. The chain has TRBV27 and TRBJ2-7; D possibly corresponds to TRBD1 (5 bases). V was cut by 7 bases and J by 2 bases, with 12 bases left in between. Per the germline V gene, CDR1 is MNHEY and CDR2 is SMNVEV (reference sequence). The CDR3 sequence is 13 residues long.

This clone was counted a few times. The chain combines TRBV15 with TRBJ2-7; 8 nucleotides agree with TRBD1. Unmatched junction bases numbered 12, after V lost 5 bases and J lost 6 bases. This CDR3 is built from 15 residues. Germline CDR1 and CDR2: LNHNV and YYDKDF (reference sequence). The CDR3 sequence is CATSDGTGGIGEQYF. The CDR3 nucleotides read TGTGCCACCAGCGATGGGACAGGTGGCATTGGCGAGCAGTACTTC.

The chain joins TRBV27 to TRBJ2-1, with D possibly being TRBD2 (6 bases). CDR1 and CDR2 (germline): MNHEY, SMNVEV (reference sequence). V gave up 5 bases and J gave up 7 bases, with 27 bases separating them. The CDR3 is 18 residues long. The CDR3 here is CASSRRDFGLGLGNEQFF. CDR3 bases: TGTGCCAGCAGTAGACGGGACTTCGGACTCGGGCTTGGGAATGAGCAGTTCTTC.

This clone was seen a single time. This chain uses TRBV28 with TRBJ1-1; 7 bases fit TRBD1. The germline gives CDR1 MDHEN, CDR2 SYDVKM. The CDR3 sequence is 16 residues long. J gave up 5 bases and V 6 bases, and 15 bases lay outside the gene matches. The CDR3 spells CASSFITGARSTEAFF. CDR3 bases: TGTGCCAGCAGCTTCATTACAGGGGCGAGGTCGACTGAAGCTTTCTTT.

This sequence joins TRBV19 and TRBJ1-1; D is unresolved. The germline V gene encodes CDR1 LNHDA and CDR2 SQIVND (reference sequence). There are 13 residues in the CDR3. Deletions cut 8 bases from V and 4 bases from J, with 14 bases between. CDR3 residues: CASASGGITEAFF. CDR3 nucleotide sequence: TGTGCCAGTGCGTCGGGAGGGATCACTGAAGCTTTCTTT.

This clone was counted between two and nine times. The rearrangement joins TRBV28 to TRBJ2-7; no clear D gene. Trimming cost V 5 bases and J 6 bases, with 14 bases left between them. CDR1 is MDHEN, CDR2 SYDVKM, per germline. The CDR3 spans 13 residues. CDR3 protein: CASSNPQFPEQYF. Written as DNA, the CDR3 is TGTGCCAGCAGTAATCCCCAGTTTCCCGAGCAGTACTTC.

The rearrangement links TRBV20-1 to TRBJ1-1; no definite D call. Germline V gene sequence: CDR1 DFQATT, CDR2 SNEGSKA (reference sequence). The ends were cut back, 5 bases at V and 3 bases at J, with 7 bases in the middle. The CDR3 totals 11 residues. The CDR3, as DNA: TGCAGTGCTCGAGCCCACACTGAAGCTTTCTTT. This translates into CSARAHTEAFF.

The genes are TRBV10-2 and TRBJ1-5; TRBD1 agrees at 7 bases. The V gene end was trimmed by 3 bases and the J gene end by 2 bases; junction bases not matched to a gene: 7. The CDR3 totals 16 residues. Germline assignment: CDR1 WSHSY and CDR2 SAAADI. The CDR3 DNA reads TGCGCCAGCAGTGAAATTCCGGGACAGCGCAATCAGCCCCAGCATTTT. Amino acid sequence: CASSEIPGQRNQPQHF.

The chain employs TRBV18 and TRBJ1-5, with TRBD1 matching over 11 bases. CDR3 length: 15 amino acids. CDR1 and CDR2 (germline): KGHSH, LQKENI. V shed 6 bases and J 6 bases; nucleotides not matched to a gene: 7. Written as DNA, the CDR3 is TGTGCCAGCTCCCGGGGACAGGGGGAAGGTCAGCCCCAGCATTTT. This sequence encodes CASSRGQGEGQPQHF.

V gene TRBV4-2 combines with J gene TRBJ2-2; D is possibly TRBD1 or TRBD2 (6 bases each). This CDR3 comprises 16 residues. The germline gives CDR1 LGHNA, CDR2 YNFKEQ. Trimming took off 0 bases at V and 4 bases at J, with 12 bases between the two ends. CDR3 region: CASSQESGAATGELFF. DNA for the CDR3: TGTGCCAGCAGCCAAGAATCGGGGGCGGCCACCGGGGAGCTGTTTTTT.

V gene TRBV6-5 combines with J gene TRBJ2-3; tentatively, D is TRBD1 or TRBD2 (5 bases each). Germline V gene lookup returns CDR1 MNHEY and CDR2 SVGAGI. V lost 7 bases to trimming and J lost 6 bases, with 14 bases between them. The CDR3 totals 13 residues. The CDR3, as DNA: TGTGCCAGCACTCCCGACTGGGGGGATACGCAGTATTTT. Protein sequence: CASTPDWGDTQYF.

The chain links TRBV19 to TRBJ2-7, with 9 bases identical to TRBD1. The germline gives CDR1 LNHDA, CDR2 SQIVND (reference sequence). This CDR3 region has 14 residues. Trimming removed 4 bases from V and 6 bases from J; junction bases left unmatched: 7. The CDR3 DNA is TGTGCCAGTAGTAGAGGGACAGGGCCTGGCGAGCAGTACTTC. This sequence encodes CASSRGTGPGEQYF.

The V and J genes are TRBV7-7 and TRBJ1-4; TRBD1 matches 7 bases. The CDR3 has 15 residues. After removal of 5 bases from V and 0 bases from J, the junction contained 3 bases not matched to a gene. Germline V CDR1 and CDR2: SSHAT, FNYEAQ (reference sequence). In DNA form, the CDR3 reads TGTGCCAGCAGCCCAGGGACAGCAACTAATGAAAAACTGTTTTTT. This codes for CASSPGTATNEKLFF.

This clone was observed a handful of times. The chain uses TRBV11-1 and TRBJ1-2, with D perhaps matching TRBD1 (5 bases). The CDR3 totals 14 residues. Germline V gives CDR1 SGHAT, CDR2 FQDESV (reference sequence). V was clipped by 5 bases and J by 3 bases, with 13 bases between them. In nucleotides, the CDR3 is TGTGCCAGCAGCCCTGGGACTTCTGACTATGGCTACACCTTC. It specifies CASSPGTSDYGYTF.

The chain combines TRBV2 with TRBJ1-6; a weak D match, TRBD1 (5 bases). V lost 2 bases and J 7 bases, leaving 12 bases between the germline ends. The CDR3 has 15 amino acids. Germline V CDR1 and CDR2: SNHLY, FYNNEI. The CDR3 sequence is CASSEYDSINSPLHF. CDR3 bases: TGTGCCAGCAGTGAATATGACAGTATCAATTCACCCCTCCACTTT.

Judged by abundance, this clone is large. The rearrangement uses TRBV7-8 and TRBJ2-1; 9 bases are shared with TRBD1. Germline V lookup: CDR1 SGHVS, CDR2 FQNEAQ. The CDR3 covers 16 residues. V gave up 0 bases and J gave up 0 bases; unmatched junction bases: 0. The CDR3 protein is CASSLAGQGSYNEQFF. As DNA, the CDR3 is TGTGCCAGCAGCTTAGCGGGACAGGGCTCCTACAATGAGCAGTTCTTC.

The chain recombines TRBV14 with TRBJ2-7, with 7 bases aligning to TRBD2. The CDR3 length is 16 residues. Trimming took 1 base from V and 5 from J; bases not matched to a gene: 11. CDR1 is SGHDN and CDR2 is FVKESK in the germline V gene. CDR3 loop: CASSQVVSGISNEQYF. The CDR3 region has the DNA TGTGCCAGCAGCCAAGTCGTCAGCGGGATATCGAACGAGCAGTACTTC.

The gene calls are TRBV2 and TRBJ2-2, with D uncertain. Between the trimmed V and J ends, which lost 6 bases and 3 bases, there was a span of 8 bases. The CDR3 loop spans 13 amino acids. From germline, CDR1 is SNHLY and CDR2 FYNNEI. Here the CDR3 reads CASRQDDTGELFF. CDR3 sequence (DNA): TGTGCCAGCAGGCAGGACGACACCGGGGAGCTGTTTTTT.

The V and J genes are TRBV7-6 and TRBJ1-3; D is undetermined. Between the trimmed V and J ends, which lost 10 bases and 2 bases, there was a span of 18 bases. The CDR3 is 15 residues long. From germline, CDR1 is SGHVS and CDR2 FNYEAQ. CDR3 amino acids: CATSGPETTGNTIYF. The CDR3 nucleotides read TGTGCCACCAGTGGGCCCGAAACGACTGGAAACACCATATATTTT.

V usage is TRBV11-2 and J usage is TRBJ2-5; TRBD1 is a possible D gene (6 bases). Germline V gene data show CDR1 as SGHAT and CDR2 as FQNNGV. This CDR3 comprises 13 residues. V gave up 5 bases and J gave up 5 bases, with 12 bases separating them. This CDR3 is CASSRDIGETQYF. The CDR3 DNA reads TGTGCCAGCAGCCGGGACATTGGCGAGACCCAGTACTTC.

V usage is TRBV7-9 and J usage is TRBJ2-3; 12 bases align to TRBD1. The length of the CDR3 is 15 residues. Per germline, CDR1 SEHNR and CDR2 FQNEAQ (reference sequence). The ends lost 5 bases at V and 8 bases at J; junction bases unmatched: 8. The CDR3 is CASSKGQGASATQYF. The CDR3 nucleotides read TGTGCCAGCAGCAAGGGACAGGGGGCTTCGGCTACGCAGTATTTT.

The V and J genes are TRBV6-1 and TRBJ2-1; D is perhaps TRBD2 (6 bases). The ends were cut back, 6 bases at V and 4 bases at J, with 16 bases in the middle. CDR3 length equals 15 residues. Germline-derived CDR1 and CDR2 are MNHNS and SASEGT. Written as DNA, the CDR3 is TGTGCCAGCAGCAAAACCGGGGGACTTTACAATGAGCAGTTCTTC. It yields the protein CASSKTGGLYNEQFF.

The chain's CDR3 is CASSPRQGGRRVHGYTF. DNA for the CDR3: TGTGCCAGCAGTCCCCGACAGGGAGGGCGTAGGGTGCATGGCTACACCTTC. The rearrangement links TRBV28 to TRBJ1-2; TRBD1 agrees at 7 bases. The CDR3 extends over 17 amino acids. With V trimmed by 5 bases and J by 6 bases, 18 bases remained unmatched. CDR1 and CDR2 from the germline V gene are MDHEN and SYDVKM.

The sample holds a few counts of this clone. V and J are TRBV7-9 and TRBJ1-2; a weak D match, TRBD1 (5 bases). This CDR3 spans 15 amino acids. Germline-derived CDR1 and CDR2 are SEHNR and FQNEAQ (reference sequence). The ends were cut back, 2 bases at V and 8 bases at J, with 18 bases in the middle. The CDR3 bases are TGTGCCAGCAGCTTACCAGGGAATTCTTTGAGGGGCTACACCTTC. Encoded protein: CASSLPGNSLRGYTF.

This clone was counted only a few times. This chain joins TRBV7-9 and TRBJ2-3, with D hard to call. The CDR3 sequence is 14 residues long. Trimming removed 1 base from V and 1 base from J, with 6 bases in between. Germline CDR1 reads SEHNR; CDR2 reads FQNEAQ (reference sequence). The CDR3 DNA follows: TGTGCCAGCAGCTTAGTGGCGGGCACAGATACGCAGTATTTT. Amino acids: CASSLVAGTDTQYF.